This T cell receptor beta chain was documented in a study of T cell responses to AZD1222 COVID-19 vaccine. The wider study: Whether given at about 4 or about 12 weeks, second doses were pooled.

General study points: The donor cohort was predominantly white British with a female majority, and clonal diversity may have been underestimated. The study sampled repertoires only after the peak T cell response.

The repertoire was sequenced with immunoSEQ multiplex PCR; TCRdb's copy has only in-frame clones and lacks some. The data contain some 140,000 clones, roughly 90% of them seen just once; the ten biggest clones take up 2.5% to 4%. Germline V CDR1 and CDR2: SGHTA, FQGNSA. The germline V and J ends were trimmed by 1 base and 8 bases, with 15 bases remaining between them. This CDR3 contains 15 residues. Concerning this clone itself: As yet, its antigen is unknown.

The V gene is TRBV7-2, the J gene TRBJ2-4; D unclear. The receptor was isolated from an adult in good health. Sequencing was performed on peripheral blood, taken on day 0 of AZD1222 vaccination. The CDR3 spells CASSLVGRASDIQYF. CDR3 coding DNA: TGTGCCAGCAGCTTAGTGGGTCGCGCTTCCGACATTCAGTACTTC. The full variable domain, with the rest looked up from reference TRBV7-2 and TRBJ2-4, is GAGVSQSPSNKVTEKGKDVELRCDPISGHTALYWYRQSLGQGLEFLIYFQGNSAPDKSGLPSDRFSAERTGGSVSTLTIQRTQQEDSAVYLCASSLVGRASDIQYFGAGTRLSVL.